The clone carrying this T cell receptor beta chain was seen repeatedly, ten times or more. Its antigen remains unidentified. Amplification of TCR beta CDR3 regions used RNA as the template. During a first-round RT-PCR of the TCR CDR3, the HTBI primer set was used. One entry per CDR3 protein, called by TCRdb with MiXCR from the multiplex PCR reads. The sample has 200,000 to 250,000 distinct CDR3 sequences, approximately 23% seen once. V lost 5 bases, J lost 7 bases, and 8 bases stayed unmatched. Germline V gene sequence: CDR1 MNHEY, CDR2 SMNVEV (reference sequence). The CDR3 sequence is 14 residues long. The sample comes from a study of T cells in Graves' hyperthyroidism and ophthalmopathy. Study-wide findings and caveats: It was a median around 6 months before onset that the model predicted ophthalmopathy. Most clonotypes that expanded in the thyroid above 0.001 also showed up in blood.

It was uncontrolled infection, other autoimmune disease, pregnancy or lactation that excluded patients. From more than 8 ml of fresh peripheral blood, PBMCs were isolated. Sequencing was performed on blood. The chain recombines TRBV27 with TRBJ1-5; TRBD1 matches at 7 bases. The sequence was obtained from a woman in her forties with Graves' ophthalmopathy. CDR3 bases: TGTGCCAGCAGTCCGACAGGGCCGGAACAGCCCCAGCATTTT. It translates to CASSPTGPEQPQHF.